This TCR beta chain was retrieved from a study of T cells in Graves' hyperthyroidism and ophthalmopathy. There are a few counts of this clonotype. TCR beta CDR3 sequences were amplified from RNA transcripts. Using the HTBI primer set, a first-round RT-PCR was run on the TCR CDR3. Via MiXCR, TCRdb re-called the multiplex PCR reads, giving one row per CDR3 protein. This sample has over 300,000 distinct CDR3 sequences; around 13% occur once, and the top ten carry approximately 35%. The sequence came from a woman between 35 and 50 years old with Graves' ophthalmopathy. The specimen sequenced was blood.

The CDR3, as DNA: TGTGCCAGCAGTGAAGGGACCCGGAAAGATACGCAGTATTTT. Residues: CASSEGTRKDTQYF. The genes are TRBV6-1 and TRBJ2-3; D is undetermined. The V end lost 1 base, the J end lost 5 bases, and 10 bases lay between the germline ends. Germline V gene sequence: CDR1 MNHNS, CDR2 SASEGT. This CDR3 is built from 14 residues.